The 20 T cell receptor beta chains given below trace back to one sample, sequenced in a study of T-cell memory formation after mild COVID-19. A single record per CDR3 protein comes from TCRdb applying MiXCR to the 5' RACE reads. The sample yields around 110,000 distinct CDR3 sequences, approximately 17% seen once. Source material: PBMCs or a T cell subset sorted from them (not recorded which). These receptors originate from an adult woman who had mild COVID-19 (a few samples of this study predate the infection). Cell type and time point are not known.

The chain uses TRBV6-1 and TRBJ2-2; 8 bases map to TRBD1. The CDR3 has 13 amino acids. Germline V gives CDR1 MNHNS, CDR2 SASEGT. Trimming at V came to 6 bases and at J to 8 bases, leaving 5 bases not matched to a gene. CDR3 in DNA: TGTGCCAGCAGAGACAGGGGTCCAGGGGAGCTGTTTTTT. It encodes CASRDRGPGELFF.

This clonotype was recorded a few times. V and J are TRBV6-5 and TRBJ2-1; TRBD1 aligns across 9 bases. The V gene end was trimmed by 0 bases and the J gene end by 9 bases; junction bases not matched to a gene: 6. The CDR3 runs 15 residues. CDR1 MNHEY and CDR2 SVGAGI come from the germline V gene. The CDR3 region has the DNA TGTGCCAGCAGTTACTCGGCCACAGGGGGCCCTGAGCAGTTCTTC. This sequence encodes CASSYSATGGPEQFF.

The rearrangement links TRBV7-2 to TRBJ1-1; 12 bases line up with TRBD1. Germline-derived CDR1 and CDR2 are SGHTA and FQGNSA. This CDR3 is 19 amino acids long. The V segment lost 4 bases and the J segment 5 bases; nucleotides outside the gene matches: 17. The CDR3 region is CASSSSDPGQGAGWTEAFF. The CDR3 nucleotides are TGTGCCAGCAGCTCTAGCGATCCGGGACAGGGGGCGGGTTGGACTGAAGCTTTCTTT.

The genes are TRBV25-1 and TRBJ1-2; D perhaps matches TRBD1 (5 bases). CDR1 is MGHDK and CDR2 is SYGVNS in the germline V gene. The CDR3 spans 11 residues. V lost 3 bases, J lost 11 bases, and 10 bases lay in between. The CDR3 loop is CASSESRVYTF. CDR3 DNA sequence: TGTGCCAGCAGTGAGTCCAGGGTATACACCTTC.

J is TRBJ2-2 and V is TRBV7-9, with D perhaps TRBD1 (6 bases). Germline CDR1 is SEHNR and CDR2 is FQNEAQ (reference sequence). The CDR3 consists of 15 residues. V shed 5 bases and J shed 6 bases, with 16 bases lying between them. The CDR3 region is CASSRWDIQSGELFF. CDR3 in DNA: TGTGCCAGCAGCAGATGGGACATCCAGTCCGGGGAGCTGTTTTTT.

This clonotype was observed at least ten times. This sequence joins TRBV4-3 and TRBJ1-1; 9 bases are a match to TRBD1. This CDR3 is 16 amino acids long. The J segment lost 11 bases and the V segment lost 3 bases, leaving 16 bases of the junction unmatched. The germline gives CDR1 LGHNA, CDR2 YSLEER. The CDR3 nucleotides read TGCGCCAGCAGCCAGGGATCGGGACAGGGCGCGAGAGGGGCTTTCTTT. Protein product: CASSQGSGQGARGAFF.

CDR3 amino acids: CSARQVSLYGYTF. CDR3 DNA sequence: TGCAGTGCTAGACAGGTCTCCCTCTATGGCTACACCTTC. The chain uses TRBV20-1 and TRBJ1-2; D remains unclear. This CDR3 has 13 amino acids. The germline V gene encodes CDR1 DFQATT and CDR2 SNEGSKA (reference sequence). Trimming removed 2 bases from V and 4 bases from J, with 11 bases in between.

This chain links TRBV7-3 with TRBJ2-5; D possibly uses TRBD1 or TRBD2 (6 bases each). Trimming removed 2 bases from V and 3 bases from J, with 10 bases in between. CDR3 size: 14 residues. Germline-derived CDR1 and CDR2 are SGHTA and FQGTGA. In DNA, the CDR3 is TGTGCCAGCAGCTTACAGGGGACTGAAGAGACCCAGTACTTC. Translating gives CASSLQGTEETQYF. Based on the CDR3 plus reference TRBV7-3 and TRBJ2-5, the full variable domain is GAGVSQTPSNKVTEKGKYVELRCDPISGHTALYWYRQSLGQGPEFLIYFQGTGAADDSGLPNDRFFAVRPEGSVSTLKIQRTERGDSAVYLCASSLQGTEETQYFGPGTRLLVL.

CDR3 DNA sequence: TGTGCCAGCAGCTTCGACACCAGAGAGCAGTTCTTC. This gives the protein CASSFDTREQFF. V usage is TRBV7-8 and J usage is TRBJ2-1; D uncertain. Germline V gene sequence: CDR1 SGHVS, CDR2 FQNEAQ. The CDR3 has 12 amino acids. The V end lost 3 bases, the J end lost 10 bases, and 10 bases lay between the germline ends.

V gene TRBV3-1 combines with J gene TRBJ2-1; the match to TRBD2 covers 7 bases. Germline V gene data show CDR1 as LGHDT and CDR2 as YNNKEL (reference sequence). The trim removed 1 base at V and 4 bases at J, leaving 7 bases unmatched. The CDR3 has 16 residues. The CDR3: CASSQVGGGDYNEQFF. The CDR3, as DNA: TGTGCCAGCAGCCAAGTAGGCGGGGGAGATTACAATGAGCAGTTCTTC.

The rearrangement joins TRBV27 to TRBJ2-7, with TRBD2 as a possible D gene (6 bases). V gave up 5 bases and J gave up 1 base, with 15 bases separating them. The germline V gene encodes CDR1 MNHEY and CDR2 SMNVEV (reference sequence). The CDR3 contains 15 residues. In DNA form, the CDR3 reads TGTGCCAGCAGTCCGGGACTCGGGGTTTCCTACGAGCAGTACTTC. This codes for CASSPGLGVSYEQYF.

There are a few counts of this clonotype. This chain links TRBV12-3 or TRBV12-4 with TRBJ1-1, with D perhaps matching TRBD1 (5 bases). Trimming took 4 bases from V and 1 from J, leaving 13 bases between them. The CDR3 loop spans 15 amino acids. CDR3 sequence reads: CASSSYPGTNTEAFF. Here the CDR3 DNA reads TGTGCCAGCAGTTCTTACCCCGGGACGAACACTGAAGCTTTCTTT.

The CDR3: CASRARGGQRETQYF. CDR3 coding DNA: TGTGCCAGCAGAGCACGAGGGGGGCAACGGGAGACCCAGTACTTC. This chain connects TRBV2 to TRBJ2-5, with D perhaps assigned TRBD1 or TRBD2 (6 bases each). Trimming took 6 bases from V and 5 from J, leaving 19 bases between them. From germline, CDR1 is SNHLY and CDR2 FYNNEI. The CDR3 covers 15 residues.

This clonotype was recorded a few times. The chain recombines TRBV20-1 with TRBJ1-3; D is unclear. Per the germline V gene, CDR1 is DFQATT and CDR2 is SNEGSKA (reference sequence). V shed 6 bases and J shed 0 bases, with 15 bases lying between them. The length of the CDR3 is 15 residues. The CDR3 protein is CSAQDGPGSGNTIYF. DNA of the CDR3: TGCAGTGCACAAGATGGGCCAGGCTCTGGAAACACCATATATTTT.

There are a few counts of this clonotype. The chain employs TRBV29-1 and TRBJ2-5, with 7 bases lining up with TRBD2. This CDR3 has 8 residues. Germline V gives CDR1 SQVTM, CDR2 ANQGSEA. With 6 bases clipped from V and 13 bases from J, the junction kept 2 bases outside the gene matches. CDR3 sequence (DNA): TGCAGCGTGCCGGGAGGGTACTTC. This sequence encodes CSVPGGYF.

This clonotype was seen a few times. The V gene is TRBV5-1, the J gene TRBJ1-2; D is possibly TRBD1 (5 bases). The germline V gene has CDR1 SGHRS and CDR2 YFSETQ. V was cut by 7 bases and J by 2 bases, with 12 bases left in between. CDR3 length equals 13 residues. DNA for the CDR3: TGCGCCAGCGGGACGGTGGGAAACTATGGCTACACCTTC. This gives the protein CASGTVGNYGYTF. The full variable domain, with the rest looked up from reference TRBV5-1 and TRBJ1-2, is KAGVTQTPRYLIKTRGQQVTLSCSPISGHRSVSWYQQTPGQGLQFLFEYFSETQRNKGNFPGRFSGRQFSNSRSEMNVSTLELGDSALYLCASGTVGNYGYTFGSGTRLTVV.

There are many counts of this clonotype. The CDR3 DNA follows: TGCAGCGTTGAAGATCTGGGGAGTGCGCAGTACTTC. This sequence encodes CSVEDLGSAQYF. This rearrangement joins TRBV29-1 to TRBJ2-7; D may be TRBD2 (5 bases). V dropped 0 bases and J dropped 9 bases, with 12 bases sitting between them. The CDR3 extends over 12 amino acids. The germline V gene encodes CDR1 SQVTM and CDR2 ANQGSEA.

The J gene is TRBJ1-3, the V gene TRBV4-1; D may be TRBD1 (6 bases). The V gene lost 1 base and the J gene lost 2 bases, with 12 bases spanning the gap. Looked up from germline, CDR1 is MGHRA and CDR2 is YSYEKL. CDR3 length: 16 residues. CDR3 coding DNA: TGCGCCAGCAGCCAAGTGGGGGGCGTCCCTGGAAACACCATATATTTT. Its translation: CASSQVGGVPGNTIYF.

CDR3 sequence (DNA): TGTGCCAGCAGCCACTCCCAGCGGGGGGGAAGAGATGAGCAGTTCTTC. Its translation is CASSHSQRGGRDEQFF. V and J are TRBV12-3 or TRBV12-4 and TRBJ2-1; 10 positions match TRBD2. J lost 8 bases, V lost 6 bases, and 13 bases had no gene match. The CDR3 contains 16 residues.

This rearrangement joins TRBV12-3 or TRBV12-4 to TRBJ2-7, with D tentatively TRBD1 (7 bases). The CDR3 extends over 14 amino acids. Trimming removed 4 bases at V and 4 bases at J, with 14 bases between. The CDR3 reads CASSYLQGGYEQYF. In nucleotides, the CDR3 is TGTGCCAGCAGTTATCTTCAGGGGGGATACGAGCAGTACTTC.